The 31 T cell receptor beta chains reported below all come from one sample, sequenced in a study of identical twins. TCRdb itself ran the 5' RACE reads through MiXCR, one entry per CDR3 protein. The sample includes approximately 210,000 distinct CDR3 sequences, under 8.5% seen only once; the top ten take less than 15%. In addition, the sample was reused for a study of T cells expressing NK-cell markers.

The specimen sequenced was CD8+ T cells sorted from blood. Receptor source: a woman younger than 35 in good health.

This clonotype was recorded at least ten times. This chain joins TRBV30 and TRBJ2-5, with D possibly matching TRBD1 (6 bases). The CDR3 is 12 amino acids. Trimming removed 6 bases at V and 5 bases at J, with 13 bases between. Germline V gives CDR1 GTSNPN, CDR2 SVGIG (reference sequence). CDR3: CACLQGFETQYF. CDR3 nucleotides: TGTGCCTGCTTACAGGGTTTCGAGACCCAGTACTTC.

In this sample, this clonotype turned up many times. CDR3 protein: CSAPLSGGEQFF. The CDR3 nucleotides are TGCAGTGCTCCACTAAGCGGCGGTGAGCAGTTCTTC. V gene TRBV20-1 combines with J gene TRBJ2-1, with D perhaps matching TRBD2 (5 bases). This CDR3 has 12 residues. In germline, CDR1 is DFQATT, CDR2 SNEGSKA (reference sequence). V gave up 5 bases and J gave up 9 bases, with 14 bases separating them.

This rearrangement joins TRBV11-1 to TRBJ2-1, with D hard to call. Germline CDR1 and CDR2: SGHAT and FQDESV (reference sequence). This CDR3 contains 14 residues. The germline V and J ends were trimmed by 1 base and 7 bases, with 11 bases remaining between them. CDR3 loop: CASSLEGRSNEQFF. The CDR3 DNA follows: TGTGCCAGCAGCTTAGAGGGAAGGTCAAATGAGCAGTTCTTC.

The table lists this clonotype with a few counts. This rearrangement joins TRBV12-3 or TRBV12-4 to TRBJ2-2; maybe TRBD2 (6 bases). Trimming took 6 bases from V and 7 from J, leaving 9 bases between them. The CDR3 loop spans 12 amino acids. The CDR3 nucleotides read TGTGCCAGCAGCCGGGGGAACGGGGAGCTGTTTTTT. Encoded protein: CASSRGNGELFF.

Only a few counts were recorded for this clonotype. The chain joins TRBV4-1 to TRBJ2-1; perhaps TRBD2 as D (6 bases). The CDR3 has 15 amino acids. The germline CDR1 and CDR2 sequences are MGHRA and YSYEKL. V was trimmed by 0 bases and J by 3 bases, leaving 9 bases between them. The CDR3 nucleotides are TGCGCCAGCAGCCAAGATCCAGCGGGCTACAATGAGCAGTTCTTC. Translation: CASSQDPAGYNEQFF.

The chain has TRBV7-2 and TRBJ2-7, with D hard to call. Deletions cut 0 bases from V and 2 bases from J, with 17 bases between. Per the germline V gene, CDR1 is SGHTA and CDR2 is FQGNSA. The CDR3 runs to 17 residues. CDR3 region: CASSLAPWQFMPYEQYF. CDR3 DNA: TGTGCCAGCAGCTTAGCGCCCTGGCAGTTTATGCCCTACGAGCAGTACTTC.

This clonotype was seen repeatedly, ten times or more. The chain has TRBV12-3 or TRBV12-4 and TRBJ2-1; D gene uncertain. The V gene lost 5 bases and the J gene lost 0 bases, with 14 bases spanning the gap. The CDR3 runs to 16 residues. The CDR3 DNA reads TGTGCCAGCAGTCCCAGTAGGACGGTCTCCTACAATGAGCAGTTCTTC. This translates into CASSPSRTVSYNEQFF.

The chain is built from TRBV12-3 or TRBV12-4 and TRBJ2-3, with D hard to call. CDR3 length equals 14 residues. The germline V and J ends were trimmed by 0 bases and 5 bases, with 9 bases remaining between them. The CDR3 sequence is CASSLAGSVDTQYF. CDR3 bases: TGTGCCAGCAGTTTAGCGGGGTCGGTAGATACGCAGTATTTT.

At least ten counts were recorded for this clonotype. This sequence joins TRBV29-1 and TRBJ1-2; TRBD1 agrees at 7 bases. The trim removed 6 bases at V and 4 bases at J, leaving 11 bases unmatched. The CDR3 has 14 amino acids. Germline lookup yields CDR1 SQVTM and CDR2 ANQGSEA. The CDR3 nucleotides are TGCAGCGTCGAGACAACAGGGGTGAGCTATGGCTACACCTTC. Translation: CSVETTGVSYGYTF.

The J gene is TRBJ2-6, the V gene TRBV2; no clear D. The CDR3 covers 10 residues. Germline V gene lookup returns CDR1 SNHLY and CDR2 FYNNEI. With 5 bases removed from V and 10 bases from J, the gap between germline ends came to 3 bases. The CDR3 DNA is TGTGCCAGCAGTTCGAACGTCCTGACTTTC. Translating it yields CASSSNVLTF. Using reference TRBV2 and TRBJ2-6 for the parts outside the CDR3, the full variable domain is EPEVTQTPSHQVTQMGQEVILRCVPISNHLYFYWYRQILGQKVEFLVSFYNNEISEKSEIFDDQFSVERPDGSNFTLKIRSTKLEDSAMYFCASSSNVLTFGAGSRLTVL.

The CDR3 protein is CASSPGTTYGYTF. The CDR3 nucleotides are TGTGCCAGCAGCCCCGGGACCACCTATGGCTACACCTTC. The V call is TRBV27, the J call TRBJ1-2; a weak D match, TRBD1 (5 bases). The V and J ends lost 6 bases and 4 bases respectively, with 12 bases between them. This CDR3 is 13 amino acids long. CDR1 is MNHEY, CDR2 SMNVEV, per germline (reference sequence).

CDR3 bases: TGTGCCAGCAGCCCCCTGGCTAGCGGGGATATCGATGGTACGCAGTATTTT. Residues: CASSPLASGDIDGTQYF. The V and J genes are TRBV3-1 and TRBJ2-3; TRBD2 aligns across 9 bases. V trimming: 4 bases; J trimming: 8 bases; junction bases outside the gene matches: 16. The CDR3 covers 17 residues. CDR1 is LGHDT and CDR2 is YNNKEL in the germline V gene (reference sequence).

This clonotype was detected a few times. The gene calls are TRBV4-1 and TRBJ1-2; D may be TRBD1 (6 bases). V dropped 0 bases and J dropped 4 bases, with 12 bases sitting between them. The CDR3 extends over 15 amino acids. The germline CDR1 and CDR2 sequences are MGHRA and YSYEKL. The CDR3 is CASSQDRGAGYGYTF. CDR3 in DNA: TGCGCCAGCAGCCAAGATAGGGGGGCTGGCTATGGCTACACCTTC.

At least ten counts were recorded for this clonotype. The V call is TRBV5-5, the J call TRBJ2-2, with TRBD1 as a possible D gene (5 bases). The CDR3 consists of 17 residues. CDR1 is SGHKS and CDR2 is YYEKEE in the germline V gene (reference sequence). Between the trimmed V and J ends, which lost 2 bases and 7 bases, there was a span of 21 bases. Written as DNA, the CDR3 is TGTGCCAGCAGCTTACTCCGAGCCCCACTCAGGGACGGGGAGCTGTTTTTT. Translating it yields CASSLLRAPLRDGELFF.

This clonotype was observed a handful of times. V and J are TRBV11-2 and TRBJ1-1, with TRBD1 identical over 7 bases. V gave up 5 bases and J gave up 1 base; unmatched junction bases: 7. The CDR3 spans 15 residues. Germline V lookup: CDR1 SGHAT, CDR2 FQNNGV. The DNA of the CDR3 is TGTGCCAGCAGCCTGCGGACAGGAGCGAACACTGAAGCTTTCTTT. This sequence encodes CASSLRTGANTEAFF.

The rearrangement uses TRBV5-1 and TRBJ1-1; 10 positions match TRBD1. Germline trimming cut 3 bases from V and 2 bases from J; bases unmatched to any gene: 7. The CDR3 extends over 16 amino acids. The germline V gene has CDR1 SGHRS and CDR2 YFSETQ. CDR3 sequence (DNA): TGCGCCAGCAGCTCATTCAGACAGGGGGCAAACACTGAAGCTTTCTTT. Residues: CASSSFRQGANTEAFF.

This clonotype was counted many times. The chain links TRBV7-2 to TRBJ1-1; 11 bases are shared with TRBD1. V lost 0 bases to trimming and J lost 4 bases; unmatched junction nucleotides: 10. CDR3 length equals 18 residues. Germline-derived CDR1 and CDR2 are SGHTA and FQGNSA. The CDR3 here is CASSLAPGQGEAGTEAFF. CDR3 nucleotides: TGTGCCAGCAGCTTAGCTCCGGGACAGGGGGAAGCGGGCACTGAAGCTTTCTTT.

This clonotype was observed a handful of times. The chain recombines TRBV4-1 with TRBJ2-5, with D perhaps matching TRBD2 (6 bases). CDR1 and CDR2 from the germline V gene are MGHRA and YSYEKL. The germline V and J ends were trimmed by 0 bases and 4 bases, with 18 bases remaining between them. The CDR3 covers 17 residues. CDR3 loop: CASSQDFPGDWGETQYF. The DNA for the CDR3 is TGCGCCAGCAGCCAAGATTTTCCGGGGGACTGGGGAGAGACCCAGTACTTC.

This clonotype was picked up a small number of times. The chain links TRBV20-1 to TRBJ1-2; 8 bases are shared with TRBD1. The junction had 9 bases not matched to a gene; V was cut back by 5 bases and J by 4 bases. The CDR3 extends over 14 amino acids. CDR1 is DFQATT, CDR2 SNEGSKA, per germline (reference sequence). CDR3 coding DNA: TGCAGTGCTTCCCCCAGGGGGCCGAGCTATGGCTACACCTTC. Translated, it gives CSASPRGPSYGYTF.

This CDR3 is CASGSPAYTQYF. CDR3 DNA sequence: TGTGCTAGTGGTTCGCCGGCTTATACGCAGTATTTT. The chain recombines TRBV12-5 with TRBJ2-3; no reliable D call. Germline V gene lookup returns CDR1 LGHNT and CDR2 FRNRAP. Trimming shortened V by 4 bases and J by 7 bases, and 9 bases separated the two germline ends. This CDR3 has 12 amino acids. The whole variable domain, filled in from reference TRBV12-5 and TRBJ2-3, reads DARVTQTPRHKVTEMGQEVTMRCQPILGHNTVFWYRQTMMQGLELLAYFRNRAPLDDSGMPKDRFSAEMPDATLATLKIQPSEPRDSAVYFCASGSPAYTQYFGPGTRLTVL.

This rearrangement joins TRBV4-1 to TRBJ1-1; D not resolved. The CDR3 covers 14 residues. The V end lost 5 bases, the J end lost 10 bases, and 20 bases lay between the germline ends. CDR1 MGHRA and CDR2 YSYEKL come from the germline V gene. The CDR3 protein is CASSAPSTGSGAFF. CDR3 DNA sequence: TGCGCCAGCAGCGCCCCATCAACGGGCTCAGGAGCTTTCTTT.

This clonotype was detected a few times. A much larger clone sits a single nucleotide away, making a read error possible. The chain combines TRBV7-9 with TRBJ2-1; no clear D gene. Germline V gives CDR1 SEHNR, CDR2 FQNEAQ (reference sequence). Trimming stripped 3 bases from V and 8 bases from J, with 2 bases between. CDR3 length: 10 residues. CDR3 amino acids: CASSLYEQFF. Here the CDR3 DNA reads TGTGCCAGCAGCTTGTATGAGCAGTTCTTC.

In regard to this clonotype: The junction and the germline gene differ at one end; a read error may be behind it. The gene calls are TRBV7-7 and TRBJ1-5; D not certain. The CDR3 loop spans 16 amino acids. Germline V gene data show CDR1 as SSHAT and CDR2 as FNYEAQ (reference sequence). The CDR3 DNA is TGTGCTAGCAGCTTAGCGCTCCCTTATAGCAATCAGCCCCAGCATTTT. Protein sequence: CASSLALPYSNQPQHF.

This clonotype appeared many times. This chain joins TRBV10-1 and TRBJ1-5; D remains ambiguous. V was cut by 4 bases and J by 7 bases, with 14 bases left in between. From germline, CDR1 is WNHNN and CDR2 SYGVQD (reference sequence). This CDR3 has 14 amino acids. CDR3: CASSALASVQPQHF. Here the CDR3 DNA reads TGCGCCAGCAGTGCACTAGCTTCGGTACAGCCCCAGCATTTT.

This clonotype showed up many times. The chain links TRBV12-3 or TRBV12-4 to TRBJ2-1; D perhaps matches TRBD1 (6 bases). V was cut by 7 bases and J by 8 bases, with 18 bases left in between. This CDR3 region has 14 residues. Written as DNA, the CDR3 is TGTGCCAGCACCACATGGGGACACTTGGATGAGCAGTTCTTC. It specifies CASTTWGHLDEQFF.

This clonotype has a handful of counts. J is TRBJ2-7 and V is TRBV7-2; 12 positions agree with TRBD2. Trimming cost V 3 bases and J 1 base; bases outside gene matches: 4. This CDR3 is built from 16 residues. Germline assignment: CDR1 SGHTA and CDR2 FQGNSA. The CDR3 region is CASSLTSGRGSYEQYF. The CDR3 DNA follows: TGTGCCAGCAGCTTGACTAGCGGGAGAGGGTCCTACGAGCAGTACTTC. Based on the CDR3 plus reference TRBV7-2 and TRBJ2-7, the full variable domain is GAGVSQSPSNKVTEKGKDVELRCDPISGHTALYWYRQSLGQGLEFLIYFQGNSAPDKSGLPSDRFSAERTGGSVSTLTIQRTQQEDSAVYLCASSLTSGRGSYEQYFGPGTRLTVT.

This clonotype was counted a few times. J is TRBJ2-3 and V is TRBV4-2, with D maybe TRBD2 (7 bases). The CDR3 covers 16 residues. Germline V CDR1 and CDR2: LGHNA, YNFKEQ. The V end was cut by 2 bases, the J end by 2 bases, with 14 bases between. In nucleotides, the CDR3 is TGTGCCAGCAGCCAATTAGGGGGGGGGACCACAGATACGCAGTATTTT. It codes for CASSQLGGGTTDTQYF.

The gene calls are TRBV9 and TRBJ1-4; 7 bases are a match to TRBD1. V lost 6 bases, J lost 5 bases, and 7 bases stayed unmatched. The CDR3 extends over 14 amino acids. CDR1 and CDR2 from the germline V gene are SGDLS and YYNGEE. The CDR3 spells CASNHGTVNEKLFF. In DNA form, the CDR3 reads TGTGCCAGCAACCACGGGACAGTGAATGAAAAACTGTTTTTT. Looking up the rest from reference TRBV9 and TRBJ1-4 gives the full variable domain: DSGVTQTPKHLITATGQRVTLRCSPRSGDLSVYWYQQSLDQGLQFLIQYYNGEERAKGNILERFSAQQFPDLHSELNLSSLELGDSALYFCASNHGTVNEKLFFGSGTQLSVL.

CDR3 sequence: CASRIGRGQGVEKLFF. DNA of the CDR3: TGTGCCAGCAGAATCGGAAGGGGACAGGGGGTTGAAAAACTGTTTTTT. The chain uses TRBV6-1 and TRBJ1-4; 11 bases line up with TRBD1. V gave up 6 bases and J gave up 7 bases; unmatched junction bases: 10. Germline V CDR1 and CDR2: MNHNS, SASEGT. The CDR3 runs 16 residues.

The table lists this clonotype with a few counts. The rearrangement joins TRBV12-3 or TRBV12-4 to TRBJ2-5; D is perhaps TRBD2 (6 bases). CDR3 length equals 16 residues. Trimming cost V 3 bases and J 2 bases, with 16 bases left between them. CDR3 region: CASSFLAREAQETQYF. CDR3 nucleotide sequence: TGTGCCAGCAGTTTTCTAGCGAGGGAGGCGCAAGAGACCCAGTACTTC.

This clonotype has a single count. The chain is built from TRBV24-1 and TRBJ2-2; TRBD2 matches at 8 bases. V lost 3 bases to trimming and J lost 4 bases; unmatched junction nucleotides: 6. CDR3 length: 16 residues. Germline V gene sequence: CDR1 KGHDR, CDR2 SFDVKD. CDR3 loop: CATSDENGGATGELFF. Here the CDR3 DNA reads TGTGCCACCAGTGATGAGAACGGGGGGGCCACCGGGGAGCTGTTTTTT.